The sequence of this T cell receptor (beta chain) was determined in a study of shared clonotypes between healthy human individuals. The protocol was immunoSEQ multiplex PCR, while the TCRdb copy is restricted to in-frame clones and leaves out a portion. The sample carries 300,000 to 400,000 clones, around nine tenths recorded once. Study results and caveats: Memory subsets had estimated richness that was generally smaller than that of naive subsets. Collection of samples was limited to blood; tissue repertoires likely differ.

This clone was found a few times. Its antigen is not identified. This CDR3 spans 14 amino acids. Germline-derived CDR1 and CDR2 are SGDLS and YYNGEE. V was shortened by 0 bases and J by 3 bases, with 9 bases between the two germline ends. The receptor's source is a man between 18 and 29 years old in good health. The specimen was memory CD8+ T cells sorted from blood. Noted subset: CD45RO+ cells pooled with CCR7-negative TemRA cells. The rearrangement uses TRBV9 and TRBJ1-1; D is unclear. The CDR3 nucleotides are TGTGCCAGCAGCGTAGATAGCAGCTACACTGAAGCTTTCTTT. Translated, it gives CASSVDSSYTEAFF.